This entry lists 10 T cell receptor beta chains sequenced from one sample in a study of shared clonotypes between healthy human individuals. Assay: immunoSEQ multiplex PCR; the TCRdb copy retains only in-frame clones and omits some. Here the sample spans about 2.4 million clones, 90% to 95% being singletons. Sequencing used naive CD4+ T cells from PBMCs. Subset meaning: CD45RA+ positively selected. These receptors were collected from a young man in good health. Some clones in this sample may be carry-over from other donors' samples.

This clone was seen once. V is TRBV9 and J is TRBJ2-2; weak D call: TRBD2 (6 bases). The CDR3 is 18 residues long. Trimming removed 0 bases at V and 5 bases at J, with 20 bases between. Germline V gene data show CDR1 as SGDLS and CDR2 as YYNGEE. The CDR3 DNA sequence: TGTGCCAGCAGCGTAGCTCCCGGGGGAAGTCCGAGGACCGGGGAGCTGTTTTTT. It yields the protein CASSVAPGGSPRTGELFF. Using reference TRBV9 and TRBJ2-2 for the parts outside the CDR3, the full variable domain is DSGVTQTPKHLITATGQRVTLRCSPRSGDLSVYWYQQSLDQGLQFLIQYYNGEERAKGNILERFSAQQFPDLHSELNLSSLELGDSALYFCASSVAPGGSPRTGELFFGEGSRLTVL.

This chain joins TRBV5-3 and TRBJ2-7; D ambiguous. TRBV5-3 is an ORF, with its function uncertain. Trimming removed 2 bases at V and 6 bases at J, with 21 bases between. This CDR3 contains 16 residues. The CDR3 coding sequence is TGTGCCAGAAGCTTAGCCTTTGGTTCCCCCTCAGGCGAGCAGTACTTC. This sequence encodes CARSLAFGSPSGEQYF.

V gene TRBV7-9 combines with J gene TRBJ1-2, with TRBD1 matching 7 bases. The CDR3 extends over 14 amino acids. Germline CDR1 and CDR2: SEHNR and FQNEAQ (reference sequence). The trim removed 6 bases at V and 4 bases at J, leaving 8 bases unmatched. CDR3 residues: CASRQEGQSYGYTF. The CDR3 region has the DNA TGTGCCAGCAGACAAGAGGGACAGAGCTATGGCTACACCTTC.

This sequence joins TRBV28 and TRBJ1-5, with TRBD1 as a possible D gene (6 bases). The V end lost 7 bases, the J end lost 5 bases, and 18 bases lay between the germline ends. CDR3 length: 15 residues. Germline V gene data show CDR1 as MDHEN and CDR2 as SYDVKM. The CDR3 is CASNAGPWTDQPQHF. CDR3 nucleotides: TGTGCCAGCAACGCCGGCCCCTGGACAGATCAGCCCCAGCATTTT.

The gene calls are TRBV20-1 and TRBJ2-7; D is possibly TRBD2 (5 bases). The V end lost 5 bases, the J end lost 6 bases, and 8 bases lay between the germline ends. The CDR3 sequence is 10 residues long. CDR1 is DFQATT, CDR2 SNEGSKA, per germline (reference sequence). In DNA, the CDR3 is TGCAGTGCTTTAGGAGGCGAGCAGTACTTC. Its protein product is CSALGGEQYF.

V and J are TRBV11-2 and TRBJ2-1, with TRBD2 matching 8 bases. The CDR3 runs 17 residues. In germline, CDR1 is SGHAT, CDR2 FQNNGV. Losses at the gene ends were 5 bases for V and 8 bases for J; bases not matched to a gene: 17. The CDR3 DNA sequence: TGTGCCAGCAGCCCCCTCCGTCGAAGCGGGAGATACCATGAGCAGTTCTTC. This translates into CASSPLRRSGRYHEQFF.

This sequence joins TRBV15 and TRBJ1-2; D unresolved. The germline CDR1 and CDR2 sequences are LNHNV and YYDKDF (reference sequence). The CDR3 extends over 14 amino acids. Between the trimmed V and J ends, which lost 0 bases and 8 bases, there was a span of 13 bases. The CDR3 sequence is CATSRDPRSGGYTF. In nucleotides, the CDR3 is TGTGCCACCAGCAGAGATCCAAGAAGTGGGGGCTACACCTTC. Using reference TRBV15 and TRBJ1-2 for the parts outside the CDR3, the full variable domain is DAMVIQNPRYQVTQFGKPVTLSCSQTLNHNVMYWYQQKSSQAPKLLFHYYDKDFNNEADTPDNFQSRRPNTSFCFLDIRSPGLGDTAMYLCATSRDPRSGGYTFGSGTRLTVV.

The chain links TRBV7-3 to TRBJ2-1; D could derive from TRBD1 or TRBD2 (5 bases each). The V and J ends lost 5 bases and 1 base respectively, with 15 bases between them. The V gene's germline CDR1 is SGHTA and CDR2 FQGTGA. The CDR3 is 16 amino acids. The CDR3, as DNA: TGTGCCAGCAGCCCCCGGCCGGGGACGTCCTACAATGAGCAGTTCTTC. Amino acids: CASSPRPGTSYNEQFF.

The chain has TRBV6-4 and TRBJ2-5, with unresolved D. CDR1 is MRHNA and CDR2 is SNTAGT in the germline V gene. The CDR3 consists of 11 residues. The V end lost 5 bases, the J end lost 7 bases, and 8 bases lay between the germline ends. The CDR3 protein is CASSSARTQYF. The CDR3 DNA reads TGTGCCAGCAGTTCAGCGAGGACCCAGTACTTC.

This chain uses TRBV29-1 with TRBJ2-5; D remains ambiguous. CDR1 and CDR2 (germline): SQVTM, ANQGSEA. Between the trimmed V and J ends, which lost 2 bases and 5 bases, there was a span of 6 bases. There are 11 residues in the CDR3. The CDR3 sequence: CSVEIRETQYF. The CDR3 DNA reads as TGCAGCGTTGAAATTCGGGAGACCCAGTACTTC.